This T cell receptor (beta chain) was recorded in a study of blood T cell repertoires in COVID-19. Across the study: COVID-19 samples from acute and convalescent phases originated in the United States, Italy and Spain. T cells, B-cell-depleted T cells, or PBMCs supplied cDNA or gDNA.

This CDR3 is 18 amino acids long. V shed 3 bases and J shed 6 bases, with 24 bases lying between them. The germline gives CDR1 ENHRY, CDR2 SYGVKD. Only in-frame clones appear in the TCRdb table, and some are missing; sequencing was by immunoSEQ multiplex PCR. The data show fewer than 350,000 clones, almost 90% seen once. This clone is a singleton in its sample. Residents of about two dozen US areas, aged about 18 to 89 years, made up the participants. Participant-reported clinical history was the basis for cohort assignment. This sequence joins TRBV10-3 and TRBJ2-1, with a weak D call TRBD1 (6 bases). The sequence derives from a woman aged 25-40 years who had been exposed to COVID-19. The sample comprised PBMCs or T cells enriched from blood (not recorded which). The CDR3 DNA sequence: TGTGCCATCAGTGACTTAATAGGGGGTCCAGATTCGGGCAATGAGCAGTTCTTC. Translating gives CAISDLIGGPDSGNEQFF.